This T cell receptor beta chain came from a study of T cell repertoires in cytomegalovirus infection. TCRdb reanalysed the reads using MiXCR and keeps one entry per CDR3 protein. This sample yields 350,000 to 450,000 distinct CDR3 sequences, of which about a sixth are seen a single time; around 10% belongs to the top ten. V was trimmed by 0 bases and J by 3 bases, leaving 11 bases between them. This CDR3 comprises 15 residues. Germline V CDR1 and CDR2: ENHRY, SYGVKD. This clonotype showed up just a few times. This clonotype was obtained from a human donor in good health (CMV status not recorded). Some clones in this sample may be carry-over from other donors' samples. This chain connects TRBV10-3 to TRBJ1-1, with D unresolved. The sequencing input was PBMCs. CDR3 region: CAISESGPRDTEAFF. For the CDR3, the DNA is TGTGCCATCAGTGAGTCAGGACCGCGGGACACTGAAGCTTTCTTT.